These 3 T cell receptor beta chains were all obtained from the same sample, sequenced in a study of shared clonotypes between healthy human individuals. Repertoires were generated with immunoSEQ multiplex PCR, while TCRdb's copy carries only in-frame clones and drops some. In the table there are about 100,000 clones, roughly 70% of which are singletons. The sequencing sample was made of memory CD8+ T cells sorted from blood. Described subset: CD45RO+ cells pooled with CCR7-negative TemRA cells. The receptor set was obtained from a woman in her 30s in good health.

J is TRBJ1-5 and V is TRBV2, with D uncertain. The CDR3 contains 17 residues. V was cut by 6 bases and J by 2 bases, with 20 bases left in between. Germline CDR1 reads SNHLY; CDR2 reads FYNNEI. CDR3 protein: CASSPPLSGSGNQPQHF. The CDR3, as DNA: TGTGCCAGCAGCCCCCCTCTATCAGGTAGTGGCAATCAGCCCCAGCATTTT. The whole variable domain, remainder taken from reference TRBV2 and TRBJ1-5, is EPEVTQTPSHQVTQMGQEVILRCVPISNHLYFYWYRQILGQKVEFLVSFYNNEISEKSEIFDDQFSVERPDGSNFTLKIRSTKLEDSAMYFCASSPPLSGSGNQPQHFGDGTRLSIL.

Regarding this clone: A single base is all that separates this from a far larger clone, so a read error is likely. The V and J genes are TRBV5-1 and TRBJ1-1; the match to TRBD1 covers 8 bases. This CDR3 comprises 15 residues. Unmatched junction bases numbered 6, after V lost 4 bases and J lost 1 base. CDR1 SGHRS and CDR2 YFSETQ come from the germline V gene. CDR3 nucleotide sequence: TGCGCCAGCAGCCCAGGACAGGGATGGAACACTGAAGCTTTCTTT. The encoded protein is CASSPGQGWNTEAFF.

The CDR3 bases are TGTGCCAGCAGCCCATCTCGAGTTGAAGGCCCTTCTGGAAACACCATATATTTT. It codes for CASSPSRVEGPSGNTIYF. V is TRBV7-8 and J is TRBJ1-3; no clear D. The germline CDR1 and CDR2 sequences are SGHVS and FQNEAQ. The CDR3 is 18 residues long. With 5 bases removed from V and 1 base from J, the gap between germline ends came to 21 bases.